The rows below give T cell receptor beta chains drawn from one sample of a study of control samples from healthy donors and cancer patients. Repertoires were generated with immunoSEQ multiplex PCR, while TCRdb's copy carries only in-frame clones and drops some. This table has tens of thousands of clones, 70% to 90% appearing once. The sample was PBMCs. All receptors derive from an older woman with head and neck cancer. Both conserved end residues are part of each CDR3. The order of the fields is V gene, clone size, D gene, J gene, CDR3 DNA, CDR3 protein. D genes are given only for firm matches. Clone size appears in some rows only: once, few, many, or a class for an expanded clone.

V: TRBV11-2; size: NA; D: TRBD2; J: TRBJ2-7; DNA: TGTGCCAGCAGCTTACTGGTGGGAGGGCCTTACGAGCAGTACTTC; CDR3: CASSLLVGGPYEQYF
V: TRBV28; size: NA; D: NA; J: TRBJ2-2; DNA: TGTGCCAGCAGTTTAGTGGGGGAACGCACCGGGGAGCTGTTTTTT; CDR3: CASSLVGERTGELFF
V: TRBV4-1; size: NA; D: NA; J: TRBJ1-1; DNA: TGCGCCAGCAGCCAACCCGACAGGCGAGCCGAAGCTTTCTTT; CDR3: CASSQPDRRAEAFF
V: TRBV18; size: NA; D: NA; J: TRBJ2-7; DNA: TGTGCCAGCTCACCACCGGGTAAGGGGCTTTCCTACGAGCAGTACTTC; CDR3: CASSPPGKGLSYEQYF
V: TRBV10-3; size: NA; D: NA; J: TRBJ2-1; DNA: TGTGCCATCAGTGAGGCGGTAGTCGGTGAGCAGTTCTTC; CDR3: CAISEAVVGEQFF
V: TRBV18; size: NA; D: NA; J: TRBJ1-1; DNA: TGTGCCAGCTCACCACCGGGGATAAATACCGCTGAAGCTTTCTTT; CDR3: CASSPPGINTAEAFF
V: TRBV3-1/TRBV3-2; size: NA; D: NA; J: TRBJ1-6; DNA: TGTGCCAGCAGCCAAGAGGGGACGTATTTAAATTCACCCCTCCACTTT; CDR3: CASSQEGTYLNSPLHF
V: TRBV7-3; size: NA; D: TRBD2; J: TRBJ2-7; DNA: TGTGCCAGCAGCTACAGACTAGCGGATACCCACGAGCAGTACTTC; CDR3: CASSYRLADTHEQYF
V: TRBV19; size: NA; D: NA; J: TRBJ2-7; DNA: TGTGCCAGTAGTATAACCGCGGGACGGTACTCCTACGAGCAGTACTTC; CDR3: CASSITAGRYSYEQYF
V: TRBV18; size: NA; D: NA; J: TRBJ2-2; DNA: TGTGCCAGCTCACCCGAGGGACTTACGACCACCGGGGAGCTGTTTTTT; CDR3: CASSPEGLTTTGELFF
V: TRBV28; size: NA; D: TRBD1; J: TRBJ1-5; DNA: TGTGCCAGCAGTTTTCGACCGTTATTGAGCCAGGGGGATAGCAATCAGCCCCAGCATTTT; CDR3: CASSFRPLLSQGDSNQPQHF
V: TRBV5-8; size: NA; D: NA; J: TRBJ2-5; DNA: TGTGCCAGCAGCCTAAGGATAGAGACCCAGTACTTC; CDR3: CASSLRIETQYF
V: TRBV20-1; size: NA; D: TRBD2; J: TRBJ2-3; DNA: TGCAGTGCAACGAGCGGGGGCTATCACCCTTTT; CDR3: CSATSGGYHPF
V: TRBV6-5; size: NA; D: NA; J: TRBJ1-6; DNA: TGTGCCAGCAGTTACACGCGGGCAAATTCACCCCTCCACTTT; CDR3: CASSYTRANSPLHF
V: TRBV27; size: once; D: NA; J: TRBJ2-2; DNA: TGTGCCAGCAGTTTTTCCGGGACTCACAACACCGGGGAGCTGTTTTTT; CDR3: CASSFSGTHNTGELFF
V: TRBV7-2; size: NA; D: TRBD2; J: TRBJ2-1; DNA: TGTGCCAGCAGCACCGGGACTAGCGGAAGGGATGAGCAGTTCTTC; CDR3: CASSTGTSGRDEQFF
V: TRBV28; size: NA; D: NA; J: TRBJ1-6; DNA: TGTGCCAGCAGTTTCGACTATCTAGGGGCAACAAATTCACCCCTCCACTTT; CDR3: CASSFDYLGATNSPLHF
V: TRBV10-2; size: NA; D: NA; J: TRBJ1-4; DNA: TGCGCCAGCAGTTCGTGGACAGTTGAAAAACTGTTTTTT; CDR3: CASSSWTVEKLFF
V: TRBV5-5; size: NA; D: NA; J: TRBJ1-3; DNA: TGTGCCAGCAGCCAGCCCTCTGGAAACACCATATATTTT; CDR3: CASSQPSGNTIYF
V: TRBV2; size: NA; D: TRBD1; J: TRBJ2-5; DNA: TGTGCCCCTACGGACAGGGCCCAAGAGACCCAGTACTTC; CDR3: CAPTDRAQETQYF
V: TRBV25-1; size: NA; D: NA; J: TRBJ2-2; DNA: TGTGCCAGCAGTACGTGGGGCCCCGGGGAGCTGTTTTTT; CDR3: CASSTWGPGELFF
V: TRBV27; size: NA; D: NA; J: TRBJ2-1; DNA: TGTGCCAGCAGTTTTTCTAGTGGCAATGAGCAGTTCTTC; CDR3: CASSFSSGNEQFF
V: TRBV6-2/TRBV6-3; size: NA; D: TRBD2; J: TRBJ2-3; DNA: TGTGCCAGCAGTTATGGCGGGAGAGCAGATACGCAGTATTTT; CDR3: CASSYGGRADTQYF
V: TRBV5-5; size: NA; D: NA; J: TRBJ2-7; DNA: TGTGCCAGCAGCGATACGTCGGGGTCGCAGTACTTC; CDR3: CASSDTSGSQYF
V: TRBV5-1; size: NA; D: NA; J: TRBJ2-7; DNA: TGCGCCAGCAGCTGGGTGAGCTCCTACGAGCAGTACTTC; CDR3: CASSWVSSYEQYF
V: TRBV7-9; size: NA; D: NA; J: TRBJ1-5; DNA: TGTGCCAGCAGCTGGGACGGTAGCAATCAGCCCCAGCATTTT; CDR3: CASSWDGSNQPQHF
V: TRBV10-3; size: NA; D: TRBD1; J: TRBJ2-5; DNA: TGTGCCATCAGAAAAAGCCGGGACAGGGAAGTGGAGACCCAGTACTTC; CDR3: CAIRKSRDREVETQYF
V: TRBV5-8; size: NA; D: NA; J: TRBJ2-4; DNA: TGTGCCAGCAGCTTCTTTGGAGCTGGACAGAAAAACATTCAGTACTTC; CDR3: CASSFFGAGQKNIQYF
V: TRBV29-1; size: NA; D: TRBD1; J: TRBJ2-1; DNA: TGCAGCTCAAGGGTCGGGACAGGGGGTTACAATGAGCAGTTCTTC; CDR3: CSSRVGTGGYNEQFF
V: TRBV9; size: NA; D: TRBD1; J: TRBJ2-5; DNA: TGTGCCAGCAGCGCGACAGGGGCCCGCCAAGAGACCCAGTACTTC; CDR3: CASSATGARQETQYF
V: TRBV7-8; size: once; D: NA; J: TRBJ2-1; DNA: TGTGCCAGCAGCCTAGGTTACAATGAGCAGTTCTTC; CDR3: CASSLGYNEQFF
V: TRBV18; size: NA; D: NA; J: TRBJ1-5; DNA: TGTGCCAGCTCACCAATTAATGGGGCGGGGAGACAGCCCCAGCATTTT; CDR3: CASSPINGAGRQPQHF
V: TRBV4-2; size: NA; D: NA; J: TRBJ2-7; DNA: TGTGCCAGCAGCCAAGCGGGAAGGAACTACGAGCAGTACTTC; CDR3: CASSQAGRNYEQYF
V: TRBV3-1/TRBV3-2; size: NA; D: NA; J: TRBJ2-1; DNA: TGTGCCAGCAGCCCGATTGGGGCGTTCCGCTCGGTAGGGCAGTTCTTC; CDR3: CASSPIGAFRSVGQFF
V: TRBV29-1; size: once; D: TRBD1; J: TRBJ1-1; DNA: TGCAGCGTCCTGGGACAGACGAACACTGAAGCTTTCTTT; CDR3: CSVLGQTNTEAFF
V: TRBV27; size: NA; D: TRBD1; J: TRBJ1-3; DNA: TGTGCCAGCAGCATGGGACAGGGGCTCGGAAACACCATATATTTT; CDR3: CASSMGQGLGNTIYF
V: TRBV18; size: NA; D: NA; J: TRBJ2-5; DNA: TGTGCCAGCTCACCGGGGACCCAGTACTTC; CDR3: CASSPGTQYF
V: TRBV3-1/TRBV3-2; size: NA; D: NA; J: TRBJ1-1; DNA: TGTGCCAGCAGCCAAGTCAGTTTTGTTATGAACACTGAAGCTTTCTTT; CDR3: CASSQVSFVMNTEAFF
V: TRBV28; size: NA; D: NA; J: TRBJ2-7; DNA: TGTGCCAGCAGTTTCACCCGGGACAACTACTACGAGCAGTACTTC; CDR3: CASSFTRDNYYEQYF
V: TRBV7-9; size: NA; D: NA; J: TRBJ1-4; DNA: TGTGCCAGCAGCTTAGACGGGCTGGGGGGTGAAAAACTGTTTTTT; CDR3: CASSLDGLGGEKLFF
V: TRBV19; size: NA; D: NA; J: TRBJ1-1; DNA: TGTGCCAGTAGTATAAGCGGGAATATGAACACTGAAGCTTTCTTT; CDR3: CASSISGNMNTEAFF
V: TRBV19; size: NA; D: TRBD1; J: TRBJ1-1; DNA: TGTGCCAGTAGTTCAAGGACAGGAATGAACACTGAAGCTTTCTTT; CDR3: CASSSRTGMNTEAFF
V: TRBV10-1; size: NA; D: NA; J: TRBJ2-1; DNA: TGCGCCAGCAGTAACCGGCTCAACGCTTACAATGAGCAGTTCTTC; CDR3: CASSNRLNAYNEQFF
V: TRBV6-5; size: NA; D: NA; J: TRBJ1-1; DNA: TGTGCCAGCAGTAAAAACCGGGACCCTGTCACAGCTTTCTTT; CDR3: CASSKNRDPVTAFF
V: TRBV25-1; size: few; D: NA; J: TRBJ2-3; DNA: TGTGCCAGCAGTGAATACACAGATACGCAGTATTTT; CDR3: CASSEYTDTQYF
V: TRBV25-1; size: NA; D: NA; J: TRBJ2-3; DNA: TGTGCCAGCAGTGAATTATCCCCAGATACGCAGTATTTT; CDR3: CASSELSPDTQYF
V: TRBV25-1; size: once; D: NA; J: TRBJ2-3; DNA: TGTGCCAGCAGTGAATTCTCGGGGAGCACAGATACGCAGTATTTT; CDR3: CASSEFSGSTDTQYF